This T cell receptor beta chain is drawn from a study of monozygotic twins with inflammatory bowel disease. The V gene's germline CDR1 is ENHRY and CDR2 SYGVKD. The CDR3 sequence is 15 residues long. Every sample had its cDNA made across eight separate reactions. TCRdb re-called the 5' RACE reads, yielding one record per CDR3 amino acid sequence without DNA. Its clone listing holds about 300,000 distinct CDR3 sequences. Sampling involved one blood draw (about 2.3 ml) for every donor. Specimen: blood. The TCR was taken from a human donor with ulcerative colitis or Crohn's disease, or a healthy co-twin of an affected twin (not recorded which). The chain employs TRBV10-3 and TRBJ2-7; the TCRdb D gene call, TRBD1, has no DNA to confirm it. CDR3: CAISAPTAPGYEQYF.